Below, one TCR beta chain is given with its context. The CDR3 has 13 residues. The V end was cut by 4 bases, the J end by 6 bases, with 13 bases between. Germline V gives CDR1 SGHRS, CDR2 YFSETQ. The protocol was immunoSEQ multiplex PCR, while the TCRdb copy is restricted to in-frame clones and leaves out a portion. Found here are roughly 300,000 clones, approximately 89% of them singletons; the top ten hold 7.8%. The data are from a study of blood T cell repertoires in COVID-19. At the level of the study: Researchers got acute and convalescent COVID-19 samples from the United States, Italy and Spain.

The chain employs TRBV5-1 and TRBJ1-1, with unresolved D. The TCR was taken from a woman aged 45-59 years who had recovered from COVID-19. Sequenced input: peripheral blood. The CDR3 here is CASSAGSLSEAFF. The CDR3 region has the DNA TGCGCCAGCAGCGCCGGGAGTTTATCTGAAGCTTTCTTT.